This T cell receptor beta chain was profiled in a study of blood T cell repertoires in COVID-19 (dated by TCRdb to 2018 to 2020). For the study in its entirety: Collaborator samples came from the United States, Italy and Spain and covered acute and convalescent phases of COVID-19. The material from the prospective study consisted of cDNA or gDNA derived from T cells, B-cell-depleted T cells, or PBMCs. Deeply sampled blood TCRbeta repertoires from subjects exposed to, actively infected with, or recovered from COVID-19 were included in the dataset. The repertoires were released in a freely available public database intended as a resource for research on the immune response to SARS-CoV-2. Samples were obtained from the ongoing ImmuneRACE study (first 160 participants) and from about 1,300 subjects provided by 6 global collaborators. The sample metadata nearly always contained a de-identified subject ID, COVID-19 status, age in years and sex. Where HLA class I and class II types were available, the types were taken from metadata supplied by the sample provider, not from assay-based typing. The paper as a whole reports these results and caveats: The amount of clinical and demographic metadata varied by source and participant and was provided uncurated.

As regards this clone: Its antigen remains undetermined. No qualities accompany the bases; no much larger clone lies one base away.

A second Seattle source provided samples from volunteer blood donors who had recovered from COVID-19. Each collaborating institution followed its own protocols to collect whole blood in K2EDTA tubes. For TCRbeta analysis, collaborator samples were shipped as frozen whole blood, as isolated PBMCs, or as DNA extracted from either sample type. The CDR3 goes from the cysteine to the phenylalanine over 15 residues. Solely the CDR3 DNA is kept, with 45 bases framed from the first base. The junction carries 14 bases between V and J, which are trimmed by 6 bases and 2 bases respectively. CDR1 MNHEY and CDR2 SVGAGI are derived from the germline V gene. TCRbeta CDR3 regions were amplified from genomic DNA using the immunoSEQ Assay, a bias-controlled multiplex PCR. Per the authors' processing: Within the assay, amplification of reference gene primers was used to estimate how many nucleated cells each sample contained. To quantify the absolute abundance of each unique TCRbeta CDR3 rearrangement, sequence reads were collapsed and filtered. For each sample, productive Simpson clonality was calculated as the square root of Simpson's diversity index over productive rearrangements. In its TCRdb copy, this immuneACCESS table keeps in-frame sequences only and misses some clones. Where compared with another copy, unresolved V genes explain less than half of these, and the others have no known cause. That table is the source of V, J and clone size, and D and trimming were worked out from the DNA. This sample lists 100,000 to 120,000 clones; around nine tenths were detected once. Roughly 8.4% of the sample lies in the top ten.

The chain uses TRBV6-5 and TRBJ1-3, with the D gene too uncertain to name. Sequenced input: peripheral blood. The TCR comes from a woman in her 70s who had recovered from COVID-19. The CDR3 here reads CASSEVWITGNTIYF. The nucleotides are TGTGCCAGCAGCGAGGTGTGGATCACTGGAAACACCATATATTTT.